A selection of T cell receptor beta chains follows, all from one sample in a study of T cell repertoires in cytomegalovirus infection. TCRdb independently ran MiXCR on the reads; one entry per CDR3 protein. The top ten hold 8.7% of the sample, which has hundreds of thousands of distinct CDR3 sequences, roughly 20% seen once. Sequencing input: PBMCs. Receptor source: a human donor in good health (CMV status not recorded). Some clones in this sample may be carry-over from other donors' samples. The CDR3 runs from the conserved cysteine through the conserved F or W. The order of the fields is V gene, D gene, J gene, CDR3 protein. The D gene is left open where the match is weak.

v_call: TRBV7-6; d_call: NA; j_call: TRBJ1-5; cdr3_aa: CASSLGGGPGQPQHF
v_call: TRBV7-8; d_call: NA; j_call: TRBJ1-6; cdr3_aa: CASSAKWAQGKTSSPLHF
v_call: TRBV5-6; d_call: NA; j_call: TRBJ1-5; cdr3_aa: CASSSGPHNQPQHF
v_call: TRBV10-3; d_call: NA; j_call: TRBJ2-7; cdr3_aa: CAISDRHEQYF
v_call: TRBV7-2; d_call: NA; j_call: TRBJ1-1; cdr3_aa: CASSSEQGEAFF
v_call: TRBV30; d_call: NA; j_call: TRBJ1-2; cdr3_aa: CAWSRDTDGYTF
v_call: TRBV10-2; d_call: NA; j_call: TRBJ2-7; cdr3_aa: CAIRDDLWEQYF
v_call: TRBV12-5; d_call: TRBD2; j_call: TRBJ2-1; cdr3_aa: CASGLVLGLAINEQFF
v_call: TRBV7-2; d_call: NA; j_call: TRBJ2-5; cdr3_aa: CASSLEPPQLGTQETQYF
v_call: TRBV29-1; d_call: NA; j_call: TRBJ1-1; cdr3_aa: CSGVRDTNTEAFF
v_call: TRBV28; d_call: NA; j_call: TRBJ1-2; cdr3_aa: CASTPGGRYGYTF
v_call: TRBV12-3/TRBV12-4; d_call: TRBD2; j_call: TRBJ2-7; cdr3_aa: CASSPLDSGSQQYF
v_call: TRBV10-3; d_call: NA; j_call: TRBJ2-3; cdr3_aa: CAISAVQPGTDTQYF
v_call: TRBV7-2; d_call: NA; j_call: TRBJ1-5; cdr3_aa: CASRLTEGPQPQHF
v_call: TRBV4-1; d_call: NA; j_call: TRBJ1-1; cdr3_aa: CVSLGGGERNTEAFF
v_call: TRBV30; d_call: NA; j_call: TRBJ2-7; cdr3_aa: CAWGASSYEQYF
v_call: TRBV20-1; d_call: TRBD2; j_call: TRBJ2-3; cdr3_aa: CSATVAGAGDTQYF
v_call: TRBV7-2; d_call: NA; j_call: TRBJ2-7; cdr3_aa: CASSSVGGEAYEQYF
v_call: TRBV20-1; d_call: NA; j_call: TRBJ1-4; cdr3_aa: CSARDHGDPAEKLFF
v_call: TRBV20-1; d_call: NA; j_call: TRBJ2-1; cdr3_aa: CSASKGLLGNEQFF
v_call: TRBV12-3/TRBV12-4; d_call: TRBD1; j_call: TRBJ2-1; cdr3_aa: CASSFQQGPSQFF
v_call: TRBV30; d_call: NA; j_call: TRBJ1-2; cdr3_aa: CAWSVISSGGYTF
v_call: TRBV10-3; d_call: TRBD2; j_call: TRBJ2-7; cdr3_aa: CAISPKKSGRVVYEQYF
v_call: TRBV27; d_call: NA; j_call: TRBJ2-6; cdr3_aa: CASSLSSYSGANVLTF
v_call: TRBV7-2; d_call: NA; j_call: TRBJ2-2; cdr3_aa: CASRKGGTAGELFF
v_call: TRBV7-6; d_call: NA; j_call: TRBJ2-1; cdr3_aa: CASSLLRVGVSGRTLHNIQFF
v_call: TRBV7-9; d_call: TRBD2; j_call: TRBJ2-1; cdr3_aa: CASSSISRGTSADNEQFF
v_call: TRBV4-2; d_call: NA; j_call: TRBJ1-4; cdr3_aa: CASSQDPHKTEKLFF
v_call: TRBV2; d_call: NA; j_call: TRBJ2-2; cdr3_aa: CASMSQGGNTGELFF
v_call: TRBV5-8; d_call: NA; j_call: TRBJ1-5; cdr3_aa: CASSLVYNNQPQHF
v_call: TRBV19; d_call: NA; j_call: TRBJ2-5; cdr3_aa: CASSIHVGTNQETQYF
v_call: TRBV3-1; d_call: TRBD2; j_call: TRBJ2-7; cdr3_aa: CASSPGLVGEQYF
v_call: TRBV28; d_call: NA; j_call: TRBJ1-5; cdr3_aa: CASDDQNKDQPQHF
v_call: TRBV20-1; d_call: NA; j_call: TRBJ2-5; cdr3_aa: CSAEDPLDTETQYF
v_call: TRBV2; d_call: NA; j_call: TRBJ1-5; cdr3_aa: CASSAQGFGNQPQHF
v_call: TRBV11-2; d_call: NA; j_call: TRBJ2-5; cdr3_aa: CASSLGPGDRSETQYF